Here is one T cell receptor beta chain with its context. Its target is not known. These data are taken from a study of post-analysis software for immune sequencing data. Built from TCR beta cDNA, the libraries had unique molecular identifiers in them. A single record per CDR3 protein comes from TCRdb applying MiXCR to the PCR reads. The sample shows around 190,000 distinct CDR3 sequences, 29% of them seen only once. CDR1 and CDR2 from the germline V gene are MGHRA and YSYEKL. This CDR3 contains 17 residues. Trimming cost V 1 base and J 0 bases, with 15 bases left between them. Overall study findings and caveats: Higher frequency in patients than in controls was seen for a handful of TRBV segments, with TRBV5-6, TRBV5-1 and TRBV20-1 among them.

The V and J genes are TRBV4-1 and TRBJ1-1, with D tentatively TRBD1 (5 bases). Sequenced sample: blood. The receptor was derived from a girl aged 2-17 years with multiple sclerosis. Here the CDR3 reads CASSQGLLGRMNTEAFF. DNA of the CDR3: TGCGCCAGCAGCCAAGGCTTACTGGGACGGATGAACACTGAAGCTTTCTTT.